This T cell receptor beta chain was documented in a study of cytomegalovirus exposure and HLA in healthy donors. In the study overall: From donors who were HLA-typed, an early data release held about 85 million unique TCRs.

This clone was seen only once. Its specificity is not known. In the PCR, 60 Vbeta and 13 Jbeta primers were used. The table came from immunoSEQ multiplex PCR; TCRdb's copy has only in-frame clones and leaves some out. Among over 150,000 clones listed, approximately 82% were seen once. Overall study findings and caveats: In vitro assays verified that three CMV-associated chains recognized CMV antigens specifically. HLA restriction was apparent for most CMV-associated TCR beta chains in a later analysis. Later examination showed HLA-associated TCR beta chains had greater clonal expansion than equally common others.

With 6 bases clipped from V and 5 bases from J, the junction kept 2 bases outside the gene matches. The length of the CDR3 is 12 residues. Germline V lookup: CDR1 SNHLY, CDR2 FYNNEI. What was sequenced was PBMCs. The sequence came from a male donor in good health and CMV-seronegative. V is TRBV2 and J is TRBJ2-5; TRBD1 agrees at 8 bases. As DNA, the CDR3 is TGTGCCAGCAGCAACAGGGGGGAGACCCAGTACTTC. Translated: CASSNRGETQYF.